This paragraph reports one TCR beta chain. Its specificity is unknown. The data belong to a study of siplizumab effects on memory and regulatory T cells. General study findings and limits: Researchers could map only a minor fraction of alloreactive clones to unstimulated subsets. Alloreactive sequences that could be traced to unstimulated CD4+ memory cells showed a significant reduction under siplizumab.

Profiled with immunoSEQ multiplex PCR; TCRdb holds only in-frame clones, not every one. The sample records over 90,000 clones, roughly nine tenths being singletons. This CDR3 contains 14 residues. Germline CDR1 reads MNHEY; CDR2 reads SMNVEV (reference sequence). Trimming removed 6 bases from V and 3 bases from J, with 14 bases in between. Sample: CD4+ T cells sorted from blood. The chain is built from TRBV27 and TRBJ1-1; weak D call: TRBD1 (5 bases). This receptor was obtained from a human donor in good health. CDR3 loop: CASSRYPTDTEAFF. The DNA of the CDR3 is TGTGCCAGCAGCCGATATCCGACAGACACTGAAGCTTTCTTT.